The 25 T cell receptor beta chains listed next were all sequenced from one sample in a study of T cells in Graves' hyperthyroidism and ophthalmopathy. The source material, RNA transcripts, was used to amplify TCR beta CDR3 regions. The study used the HTBI primer set for a first-round RT-PCR of the TCR CDR3. Each CDR3 protein is one row after TCRdb ran MiXCR on the multiplex PCR reads. In the table there are approximately 600,000 distinct CDR3 sequences, 15% to 20% of which are singletons. Source material: blood. The receptors here all came from a woman aged 30 to 39 with Graves' hyperthyroidism.

This clonotype was observed a few times. The chain carries TRBV6-1 and TRBJ2-7; TRBD2 matches at 9 bases. Germline trimming cut 5 bases from V and 6 bases from J; bases unmatched to any gene: 17. The length of the CDR3 is 17 residues. Germline V CDR1 and CDR2: MNHNS, SASEGT. Here the CDR3 DNA reads TGTGCCAGCAGTTGGGAGCTAGCGGGAACCTATACCGGCGAGCAGTACTTC. Its translation is CASSWELAGTYTGEQYF.

This clonotype was counted ten times or more. The chain uses TRBV7-8 and TRBJ2-1, with TRBD2 identical over 7 bases. CDR1 is SGHVS and CDR2 is FQNEAQ in the germline V gene. J gave up 9 bases and V 0 bases, and 2 bases lay outside the gene matches. The CDR3 is 13 amino acids. CDR3 loop: CASSLAGRVEQFF. The CDR3 coding sequence is TGTGCCAGCAGCTTAGCGGGGAGGGTTGAGCAGTTCTTC. Looking up the rest from reference TRBV7-8 and TRBJ2-1 gives the full variable domain: GAGVSQSPRYKVAKRGQDVALRCDPISGHVSLFWYQQALGQGPEFLTYFQNEAQLDKSGLPSDRFFAERPEGSVSTLKIQRTQQEDSAVYLCASSLAGRVEQFFGPGTRLTVL.

The sample holds many counts of this clonotype. The chain carries TRBV6-2 or TRBV6-3 and TRBJ2-1, with 14 bases fitting TRBD2. Germline V gives CDR1 MNHEY, CDR2 SVGEGT. With V trimmed by 7 bases and J by 0 bases, 5 bases remained unmatched. This CDR3 has 17 amino acids. The CDR3, as DNA: TGTGCCAGCAACCGACTAGCGGGAGGGCCCTCCTACAATGAGCAGTTCTTC. Its translation is CASNRLAGGPSYNEQFF.

Comment on this clonotype: A much larger clone lies one base from this, so it may be a read error. The chain employs TRBV6-5 and TRBJ1-5; a possible D gene is TRBD1 (5 bases). Germline values: CDR1 MNHEY, CDR2 SVGAGI. The CDR3 consists of 16 residues. The V and J ends lost 7 bases and 6 bases respectively, with 22 bases between them. Here the CDR3 reads CASTHLDGARSQPQHF. CDR3 coding DNA: TGTGCCAGCACTCACTTAGACGGGGCCAGGAGTCAGCCCCAGCATTTT.

This clonotype was seen a few times. This chain joins TRBV6-6 and TRBJ2-7; 7 positions match TRBD1. The CDR3 has 16 residues. From germline, CDR1 is MNHNY and CDR2 SVGAGI (reference sequence). V shed 0 bases and J 6 bases; nucleotides not matched to a gene: 11. CDR3 protein: CASSYSTLARGFEQYF. The CDR3 coding sequence is TGTGCCAGCAGTTACTCGACTTTGGCCAGGGGGTTCGAGCAGTACTTC.

This clonotype showed up just a few times. The rearrangement joins TRBV7-3 to TRBJ2-2; TRBD1 agrees at 7 bases. J was trimmed by 4 bases and V by 3 bases; bases with no gene match: 8. The germline gives CDR1 SGHTA, CDR2 FQGTGA. This CDR3 has 16 amino acids. For the CDR3, the DNA is TGTGCCAGCAGCTTGCAGTTGCCAGGGGGCACCGGGGAGCTGTTTTTT. It specifies CASSLQLPGGTGELFF.

The genes are TRBV7-8 and TRBJ2-3; 8 nucleotides match TRBD2. The junction had 2 bases not matched to a gene; V was cut back by 5 bases and J by 4 bases. The germline gives CDR1 SGHVS, CDR2 FQNEAQ. The CDR3 has 13 residues. CDR3 sequence (DNA): TGTGCCAGCAGCCCCGGGAGGGCAGATACGCAGTATTTT. It is translated as CASSPGRADTQYF.

This clonotype was counted once. The V and J genes are TRBV5-5 and TRBJ1-2; a possible D gene is TRBD1 (5 bases). Germline CDR1 and CDR2: SGHKS and YYEKEE (reference sequence). V gave up 6 bases and J gave up 4 bases, with 16 bases separating them. CDR3 length equals 14 residues. The chain's CDR3 is CASNLGVVAYGYTF. The CDR3 bases are TGTGCCAGCAACCTGGGGGTGGTAGCCTATGGCTACACCTTC.

The chain has TRBV7-6 and TRBJ1-2; the D gene is possibly TRBD1 (5 bases). This CDR3 spans 14 amino acids. V gave up 5 bases and J gave up 8 bases, with 18 bases separating them. Germline CDR1 SGHVS, CDR2 FNYEAQ. CDR3 in amino acids: CASSATGTAGGYTF. The CDR3 DNA reads as TGTGCCAGCAGCGCCACCGGGACGGCCGGGGGCTACACCTTC.

The CDR3 coding sequence is TGTGCCACCAGCAGAGATTGGGGGGGACTCGTGAACACCGGGGAGCTGTTTTTT. This encodes CATSRDWGGLVNTGELFF. This chain connects TRBV15 to TRBJ2-2, with TRBD2 matching 7 bases. The trim removed 0 bases at V and 1 base at J, leaving 8 bases unmatched. The germline gives CDR1 LNHNV, CDR2 YYDKDF (reference sequence). The CDR3 is made up of 18 amino acids.

Many counts were recorded for this clonotype. The chain carries TRBV11-1 and TRBJ2-1; D may be TRBD1 (5 bases). The CDR3 has 12 amino acids. V was cut by 1 base and J by 10 bases, with 8 bases left in between. The germline CDR1 and CDR2 sequences are SGHAT and FQDESV (reference sequence). The CDR3 is CASSLGHREQFF. As DNA, the CDR3 is TGTGCCAGCAGCTTAGGTCACAGGGAGCAGTTCTTC.

This clonotype was detected ten times or more. V is TRBV28 and J is TRBJ2-1, with TRBD2 matching 14 bases. Germline V gene sequence: CDR1 MDHEN, CDR2 SYDVKM. This CDR3 contains 18 residues. V shed 3 bases and J 5 bases; nucleotides not matched to a gene: 9. The CDR3 loop reads CASSLWGLAGDGHNEQFF. The CDR3, as DNA: TGTGCCAGCAGTTTGTGGGGACTAGCGGGAGATGGGCACAATGAGCAGTTCTTC.

This clonotype has more than one count but fewer than ten. The chain carries TRBV5-5 and TRBJ1-5; the D is unclear. The CDR3 consists of 13 residues. CDR1 and CDR2 from the germline V gene are SGHKS and YYEKEE (reference sequence). V lost 1 base and J 7 bases, leaving 9 bases between the germline ends. The CDR3 reads CASSLFGYQPQHF. CDR3 DNA sequence: TGTGCCAGCAGCTTGTTTGGGTACCAGCCCCAGCATTTT.

The rearrangement joins TRBV3-1 to TRBJ2-7, with D possibly matching TRBD1 (6 bases). V was cut by 4 bases and J by 6 bases, with 7 bases left in between. The CDR3 is made up of 11 amino acids. Per the germline V gene, CDR1 is LGHDT and CDR2 is YNNKEL (reference sequence). CDR3 sequence reads: CASSRGLEQYF. For the CDR3, the DNA is TGTGCCAGCAGCCGGGGGCTCGAGCAGTACTTC.

A word on this clonotype: Given a much more abundant clone one base away, this may be a read error. The rearrangement links TRBV2 to TRBJ2-3, with 11 bases that match TRBD2. Germline CDR1 and CDR2: SNHLY and FYNNEI. The CDR3 sequence is 17 residues long. CDR3 residues: CVSSGRSGRGFTDTQYF. CDR3 bases: TGTGTCAGCAGTGGACGTAGCGGGAGGGGATTCACAGATACGCAGTATTTT.

This clonotype was counted many times. V is TRBV6-1 and J is TRBJ2-3; D possibly corresponds to TRBD2 (6 bases). This CDR3 spans 17 amino acids. The V gene lost 2 bases and the J gene lost 1 base, with 16 bases spanning the gap. The germline gives CDR1 MNHNS, CDR2 SASEGT. The CDR3 DNA reads as TGTGCCAGCAGTGAATTTTGGAGGGGAGTAGGCACAGATACGCAGTATTTT. This translates into CASSEFWRGVGTDTQYF.

In this sample, this clonotype turned up once. The chain couples TRBV28 to TRBJ2-7; possibly TRBD2 for D (6 bases). V dropped 5 bases and J dropped 4 bases, with 18 bases sitting between them. The CDR3 sequence is 15 residues long. CDR1 is MDHEN, CDR2 SYDVKM, per germline. The CDR3 is CASSTLGGGGYEQYF. CDR3 bases: TGTGCCAGCAGTACGCTGGGGGGAGGCGGGTACGAGCAGTACTTC. Full variable domain (outside the CDR3, taken from reference TRBV28 and TRBJ2-7): DVKVTQSSRYLVKRTGEKVFLECVQDMDHENMFWYRQDPGLGLRLIYFSYDVKMKEKGDIPEGYSVSREKKERFSLILESASTNQTSMYLCASSTLGGGGYEQYFGPGTRLTVT.

Details on this clonotype: This may come from a read error, since a much larger clone is one base off. The chain employs TRBV12-5 and TRBJ2-1, with no clear D. This CDR3 is built from 17 residues. Germline values: CDR1 LGHNT, CDR2 FRNRAP. The CDR3: CASGLGLVGSSCNEQFF. The CDR3 nucleotides read TGTGCTAGTGGTTTGGGATTAGTGGGCAGCTCCTGCAATGAGCAGTTCTTC. The whole variable domain, filled in from reference TRBV12-5 and TRBJ2-1, reads DARVTQTPRHKVTEMGQEVTMRCQPILGHNTVFWYRQTMMQGLELLAYFRNRAPLDDSGMPKDRFSAEMPDATLATLKIQPSEPRDSAVYFCASGLGLVGSSCNEQFFGPGTRLTVL.

The chain joins TRBV10-3 to TRBJ2-7; 9 bases are a match to TRBD2. The CDR3 extends over 15 amino acids. Germline lookup yields CDR1 ENHRY and CDR2 SYGVKD. V was clipped by 0 bases and J by 4 bases; unmatched bases: 4. This CDR3 is CAISESGREGYEQYF. CDR3 sequence (DNA): TGTGCCATCAGTGAGTCGGGGCGGGAGGGGTACGAGCAGTACTTC.

This clonotype turned up a few times. The gene calls are TRBV20-1 and TRBJ2-3; 7 nucleotides agree with TRBD1. The CDR3 length is 14 residues. With V trimmed by 4 bases and J by 4 bases, 8 bases remained unmatched. The V gene's germline CDR1 is DFQATT and CDR2 SNEGSKA (reference sequence). In nucleotides, the CDR3 is TGCAGTGCTAAGGGACAGCTTGGGGCAGATACGCAGTATTTT. This gives the protein CSAKGQLGADTQYF.

Note on this clonotype: This may come from a read error, since a much larger clone is one base off. The V call is TRBV5-1, the J call TRBJ2-2; 8 bases fit TRBD2. J gave up 5 bases and V 4 bases, and 10 bases lay outside the gene matches. Germline V gene lookup returns CDR1 SGHRS and CDR2 YFSETQ. The CDR3 is made up of 16 amino acids. CDR3 protein: CASSQLAEVGTGELFF. CDR3 nucleotides: TGCGCCAGCAGCCAACTAGCGGAAGTGGGGACCGGGGAGCTGTTTTTT.

This clonotype showed up many times. The V call is TRBV12-3 or TRBV12-4, the J call TRBJ1-5, with D uncertain. V was clipped by 1 base and J by 6 bases, with 4 bases between them. The CDR3 runs to 12 residues. CDR3 nucleotide sequence: TGTGCCAGCAGTTTAGGGTTTCAGCCCCAGCATTTT. Translation gives CASSLGFQPQHF.

This clonotype has more than one count but fewer than ten. The chain is built from TRBV28 and TRBJ2-1, with D possibly matching TRBD2 (6 bases). CDR3 size: 16 residues. V was clipped by 6 bases and J by 0 bases, with 15 bases between them. Per germline, CDR1 MDHEN and CDR2 SYDVKM. The CDR3 loop reads CASSPPGRDSYNEQFF. CDR3 nucleotide sequence: TGTGCCAGCAGCCCCCCGGGGCGGGACTCCTACAATGAGCAGTTCTTC.

The rearrangement joins TRBV6-2 or TRBV6-3 to TRBJ1-1, with D possibly being TRBD1 (5 bases). The V gene's germline CDR1 is MNHEY and CDR2 SVGEGT. V was pared by 6 bases and J by 8 bases, with 10 bases between. The CDR3 runs to 11 residues. The CDR3 loop is CASSGRDEAFF. CDR3 bases: TGTGCCAGCAGCGGAAGGGACGAAGCTTTCTTT.

This clonotype occurred many times. This chain joins TRBV20-1 and TRBJ2-3; either TRBD1 or TRBD2 may supply D (5 bases each). Germline V gene data show CDR1 as DFQATT and CDR2 as SNEGSKA (reference sequence). The CDR3 has 12 residues. V shed 7 bases and J shed 2 bases, with 10 bases lying between them. This chain's CDR3 is CSVGTPTDTQYF. CDR3 nucleotides: TGCAGTGTTGGGACCCCCACAGATACGCAGTATTTT.